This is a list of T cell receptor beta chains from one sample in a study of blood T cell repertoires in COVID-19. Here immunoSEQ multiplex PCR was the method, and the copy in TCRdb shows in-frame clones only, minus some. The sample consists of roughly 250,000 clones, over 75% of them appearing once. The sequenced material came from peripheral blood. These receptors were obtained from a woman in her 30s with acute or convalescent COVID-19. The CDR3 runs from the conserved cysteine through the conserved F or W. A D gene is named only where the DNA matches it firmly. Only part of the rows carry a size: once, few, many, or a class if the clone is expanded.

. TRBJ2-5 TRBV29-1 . CSGRQGTETQYF
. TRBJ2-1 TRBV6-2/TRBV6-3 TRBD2 CASSRAGTTKFF
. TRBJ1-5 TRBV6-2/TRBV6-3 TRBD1 CASSGAGTGSYSNQPQHF
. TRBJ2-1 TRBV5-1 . CASSLVLAGNEQFF
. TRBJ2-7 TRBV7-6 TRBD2 CASSQTSGSVYEQYF
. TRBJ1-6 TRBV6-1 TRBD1 CASSDFRQGETSSPLHF
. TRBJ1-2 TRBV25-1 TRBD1 CASSQTHRGGYTF
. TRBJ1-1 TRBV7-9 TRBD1 CASSTITGVGTEAFF
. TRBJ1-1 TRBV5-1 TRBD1 CASSSAGTGNTEAFF
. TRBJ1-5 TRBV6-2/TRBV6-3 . CASSYQANNQPQHF
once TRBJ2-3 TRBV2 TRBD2 CASTGSGRPTDTQYF
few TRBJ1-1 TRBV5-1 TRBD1 CASSLSGGTEAFF
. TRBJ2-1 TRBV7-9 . CASSLGRLRGSSSYNEQFF
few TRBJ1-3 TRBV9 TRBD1 CASSVASGGSGNTIYF
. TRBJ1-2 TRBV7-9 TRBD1 CASSSGTDGYTF
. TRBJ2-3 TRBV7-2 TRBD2 CASSTRTSGRGRRTDTQYF
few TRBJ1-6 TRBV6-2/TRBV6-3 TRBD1 CASSPTGQGVNSPLHF
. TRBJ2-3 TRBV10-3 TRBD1 CAISAGTVSTDTQYF
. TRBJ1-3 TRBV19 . CASSFSPQSSGNTIYF
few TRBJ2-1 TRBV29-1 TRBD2 CSVLGTSGRPSLGQFF
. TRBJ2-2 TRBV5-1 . CASSFGDRSANTGELFF
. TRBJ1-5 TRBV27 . CASSLSRRGNQPQHF
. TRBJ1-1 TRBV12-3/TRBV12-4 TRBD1 CASRETGYTEAFF
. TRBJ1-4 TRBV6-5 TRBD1 CASSYARGASNEKLFF
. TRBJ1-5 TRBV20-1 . CSASLPGSLNQPQHF
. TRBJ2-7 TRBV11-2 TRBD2 CASSLAFAGVFYEQYF
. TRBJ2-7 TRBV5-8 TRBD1 CASSLVLGQSYSYEQYF
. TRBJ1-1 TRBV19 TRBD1 CASSVRTGPEAFF
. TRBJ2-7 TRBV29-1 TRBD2 CSASAGGSYEQYF
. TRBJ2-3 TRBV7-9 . CASSLDEGVARQYF
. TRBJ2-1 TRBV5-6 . CASSLVGGFNEQFF
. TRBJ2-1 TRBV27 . CASTMALYNEQFF
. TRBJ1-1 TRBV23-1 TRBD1 CASSHIGGGPEAFF
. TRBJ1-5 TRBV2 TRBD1 CASSEVQGDQPQHF
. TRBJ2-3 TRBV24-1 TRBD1 CATSDRQGDTDTQYF
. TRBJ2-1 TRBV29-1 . CSVGLEYNEQFF
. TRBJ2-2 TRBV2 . CASSAEEGRDTGELFF
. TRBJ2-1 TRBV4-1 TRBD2 CASSQEPSGTPNEQFF
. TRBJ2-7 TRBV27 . CASSLDGPSTYEQYF
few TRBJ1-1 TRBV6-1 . CASSERRDEAFF
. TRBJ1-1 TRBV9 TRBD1 CASSPEGALDTEAFF
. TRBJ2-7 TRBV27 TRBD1 CASSKAAGQGAGHEQYF
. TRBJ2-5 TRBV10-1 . CASSELGGQETQYF
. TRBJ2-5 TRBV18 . CASSPPPSGTGQETQYF
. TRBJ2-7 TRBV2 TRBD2 CASSELTSGLHYEQYF
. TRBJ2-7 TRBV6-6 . CASSYSQYEQYF
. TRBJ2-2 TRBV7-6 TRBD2 CASSLTGAGTSFAGELFF
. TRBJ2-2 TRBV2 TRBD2 CASAWGGPVTGELFF
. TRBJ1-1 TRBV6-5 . CASTQTGMNTEAFF
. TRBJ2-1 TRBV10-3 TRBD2 CAISAGTSGSRPFNEQFF
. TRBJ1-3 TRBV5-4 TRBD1 CASTDRVDPGNTIYF
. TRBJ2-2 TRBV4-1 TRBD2 CASSHLAGVMSGELFF
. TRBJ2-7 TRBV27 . CASSKTGTYEQYF
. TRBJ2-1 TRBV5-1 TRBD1 CASSLTGGRIEQFF
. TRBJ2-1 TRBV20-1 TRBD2 CSASMLAVAVNEQFF